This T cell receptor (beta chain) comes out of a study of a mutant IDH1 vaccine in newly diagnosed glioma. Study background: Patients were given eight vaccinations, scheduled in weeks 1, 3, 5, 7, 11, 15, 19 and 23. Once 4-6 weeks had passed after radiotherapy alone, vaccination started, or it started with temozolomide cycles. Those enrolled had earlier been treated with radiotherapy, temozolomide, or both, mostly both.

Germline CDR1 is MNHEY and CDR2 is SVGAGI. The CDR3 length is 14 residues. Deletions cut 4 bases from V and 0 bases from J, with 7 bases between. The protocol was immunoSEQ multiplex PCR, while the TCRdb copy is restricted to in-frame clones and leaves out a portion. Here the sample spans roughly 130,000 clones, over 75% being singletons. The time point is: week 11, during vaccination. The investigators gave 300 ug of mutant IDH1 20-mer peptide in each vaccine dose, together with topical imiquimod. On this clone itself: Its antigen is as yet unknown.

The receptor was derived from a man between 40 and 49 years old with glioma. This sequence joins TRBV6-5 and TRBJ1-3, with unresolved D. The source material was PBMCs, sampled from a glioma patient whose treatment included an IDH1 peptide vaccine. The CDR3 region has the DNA TGTGCCAGCAGTTCCAGAATCTCTGGAAACACCATATATTTT. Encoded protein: CASSSRISGNTIYF.